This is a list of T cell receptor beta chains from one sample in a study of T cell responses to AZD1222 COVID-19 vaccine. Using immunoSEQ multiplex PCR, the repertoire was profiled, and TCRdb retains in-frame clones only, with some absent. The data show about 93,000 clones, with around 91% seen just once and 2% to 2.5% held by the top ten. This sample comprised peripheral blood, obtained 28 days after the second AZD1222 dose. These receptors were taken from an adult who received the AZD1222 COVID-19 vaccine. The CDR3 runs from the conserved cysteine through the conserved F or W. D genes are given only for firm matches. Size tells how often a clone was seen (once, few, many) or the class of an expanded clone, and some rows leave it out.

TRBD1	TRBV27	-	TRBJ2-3	TGTGCCAGCAGACGGGACAGGACCACAGATACGCAGTATTTT	CASRRDRTTDTQYF
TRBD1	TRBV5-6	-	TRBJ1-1	TGTGCCAGCAGCTACGACAGGGATATCGAAGCTTTCTTT	CASSYDRDIEAFF
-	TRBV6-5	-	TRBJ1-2	TGTGCCAGCAGTTACTCGGGAGACTACTATGGCTACACCTTC	CASSYSGDYYGYTF
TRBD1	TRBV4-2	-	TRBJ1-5	TGTGCCAGCAGCCAAGGGGAACAGGGGAGTCAGCCCCAGCATTTT	CASSQGEQGSQPQHF
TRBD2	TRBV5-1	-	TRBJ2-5	TGCGCCAGCAGCTTGGGTAGCGGGGATTACCAAGAGACCCAGTACTTC	CASSLGSGDYQETQYF
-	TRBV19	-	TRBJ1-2	TGTGCCAGTAGACAGAATAATAACTATGGCTACACCTTC	CASRQNNNYGYTF
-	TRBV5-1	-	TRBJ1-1	TGCGCCAGCAGCCCCCAATCAGCCACTGAAGCTTTCTTT	CASSPQSATEAFF
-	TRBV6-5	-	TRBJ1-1	TGTGCCAGCAGTAGAAACAGGGAAACGAACACTGAAGCTTTCTTT	CASSRNRETNTEAFF
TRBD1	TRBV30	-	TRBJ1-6	TGTGCCTGGAGTCCGGACAGGGGCACCTATAATTCACCCCTCCACTTT	CAWSPDRGTYNSPLHF
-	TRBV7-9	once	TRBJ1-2	TGTGCCAGCAGCGGGACGGCTTGGGGCTACACCTTC	CASSGTAWGYTF
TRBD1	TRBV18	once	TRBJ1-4	TGTGCCAGCTCACCACGTTCCCCCAGGGGGGATGAAAAACTGTTTTTT	CASSPRSPRGDEKLFF
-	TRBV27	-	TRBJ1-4	TGTGCCAGCAGTTTAGTTATGGCTAATGAAAAACTGTTTTTT	CASSLVMANEKLFF
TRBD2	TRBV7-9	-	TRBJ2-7	TGTGCCAGCAGCTCTCGACTAGCTTACGAGCAGTACTTC	CASSSRLAYEQYF
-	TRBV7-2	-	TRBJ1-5	TGTGCCAGCAGCTTACGAGGACAGCCCCAGCATTTT	CASSLRGQPQHF
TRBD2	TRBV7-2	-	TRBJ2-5	TGTGCCAGCAGCGCCTCGGGGGGGGAGACCCAGTACTTC	CASSASGGETQYF
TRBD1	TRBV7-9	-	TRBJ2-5	TGTGCCAGCAGCTTGACAGGGGCCGGGGCACAAGAGACCCAGTACTTC	CASSLTGAGAQETQYF
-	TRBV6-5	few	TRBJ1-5	TGTGCCAGCAGCCTCGGCTGGGGTAATCAGCCCCAGCATTTT	CASSLGWGNQPQHF
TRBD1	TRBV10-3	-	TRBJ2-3	TGTGCCATCAGGGGGGACAGTAGCACAGATACGCAGTATTTT	CAIRGDSSTDTQYF
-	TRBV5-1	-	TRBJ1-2	TGCGCCAGCAGCTTGGTAGGGCAGAACTATGGCTACACCTTC	CASSLVGQNYGYTF
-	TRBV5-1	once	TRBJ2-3	TGCGCCAGCAGCTTGGGTACCCGGGCGCCTGATACGCAGTATTTT	CASSLGTRAPDTQYF
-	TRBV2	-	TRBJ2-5	TGTGCCAGCAGAGACCAAACAGGGCAGGAGACCCAGTACTTC	CASRDQTGQETQYF
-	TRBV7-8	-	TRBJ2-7	TGTGCCAGCAGCTTATCTCACATGGGGGGCCGCTACGAGCAGTACTTC	CASSLSHMGGRYEQYF
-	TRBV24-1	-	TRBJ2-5	TGTGCCACCAGGGCACAGGGTGAAGAGACCCAGTACTTC	CATRAQGEETQYF
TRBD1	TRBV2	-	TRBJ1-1	TGTGCCAGCACCAAGAGGACAGGGGGCGGGGCTTTCTTT	CASTKRTGGGAFF
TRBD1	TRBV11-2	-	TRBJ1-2	TGTGCCAGCAGCTTTGACAGGGACTATGGCTACACCTTC	CASSFDRDYGYTF
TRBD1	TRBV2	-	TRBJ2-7	TGTGCCAGCAGCCCCGGGACAGATTACGAGCAGTACTTC	CASSPGTDYEQYF
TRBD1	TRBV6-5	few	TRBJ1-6	TGTGCCAGCAGACCGGGACAGCGAAAATCACCCCTCCACTTT	CASRPGQRKSPLHF
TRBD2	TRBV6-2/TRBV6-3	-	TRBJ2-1	TGTGCCAGCAGTTACTCGAGTACATGGGGGGGGAGCTCCTACAATGAGCAGTTCTTC	CASSYSSTWGGSSYNEQFF
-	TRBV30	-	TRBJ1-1	TGTGCCTGGGGGCCTACCGCGGACACTGAAGCTTTCTTT	CAWGPTADTEAFF
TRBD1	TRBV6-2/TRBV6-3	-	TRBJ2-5	TGTGCCAGCAGTCACGACAGGGGGCACCAAGAGACCCAGTACTTC	CASSHDRGHQETQYF
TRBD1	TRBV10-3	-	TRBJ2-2	TGTGCCACCGGACAGGGGGCGGGCACCGGGGAGCTGTTTTTT	CATGQGAGTGELFF
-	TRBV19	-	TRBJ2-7	TGTGCCAGTAGTATAGCCCTAGAAGGCTACGAGCAGTACTTC	CASSIALEGYEQYF
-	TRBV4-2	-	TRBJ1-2	TGTGCCAGCAGCCAAGTGGGCGGCCCGGCGGGCTACACCTTC	CASSQVGGPAGYTF
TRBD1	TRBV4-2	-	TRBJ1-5	TGTGCCAGCAGCCAGGACTTAGAGGGGGCGCAGCCCCAGCATTTT	CASSQDLEGAQPQHF
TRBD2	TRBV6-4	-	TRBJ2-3	TGTGCCAGCAGTGACTCGGGCGGGAGAGATACGCAGTATTTT	CASSDSGGRDTQYF
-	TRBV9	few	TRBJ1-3	TGTGCCAGCAGCGTAGGGGGGAGCTCTGGAAACACCATATATTTT	CASSVGGSSGNTIYF
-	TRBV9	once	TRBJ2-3	TGTGCCAGCAGCGTCCGAACAGGAGATACGCAGTATTTT	CASSVRTGDTQYF
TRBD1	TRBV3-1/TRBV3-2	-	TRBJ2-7	TGTGCCAGCAGCCTTGGGACAGGGGGTTCCTACGAGCAGTACTTC	CASSLGTGGSYEQYF
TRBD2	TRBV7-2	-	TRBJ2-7	TGTGCCAGCAGCTTAGCTCTAGTCGGGGGGGGAAGTTACGAGCAGTACTTC	CASSLALVGGGSYEQYF
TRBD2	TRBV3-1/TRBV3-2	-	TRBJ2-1	TGTGCCAGCAGCCTAACTAGCGGGGGGTACAATGAGCAGTTCTTC	CASSLTSGGYNEQFF
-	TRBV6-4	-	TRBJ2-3	TGTGCCAGCAGCGAGGGCCCCCGAGCAGATACGCAGTATTTT	CASSEGPRADTQYF
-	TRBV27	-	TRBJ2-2	TGTGCCAGCAGCCCAGTGGGCACCGGGGAGCTGTTTTTT	CASSPVGTGELFF
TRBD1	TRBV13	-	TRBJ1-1	TGTGCCAGCAGCCAGGGGGGGTACGCTTTCTTT	CASSQGGYAFF
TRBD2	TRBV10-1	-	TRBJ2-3	TGCGCCAGCAGTGAGTCGGTAGCGGGAGGGACAGATACGCAGTATTTT	CASSESVAGGTDTQYF
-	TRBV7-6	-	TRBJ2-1	TGTGCCAGCAGCTTAATCTTCAATGAGCAGTTCTTC	CASSLIFNEQFF
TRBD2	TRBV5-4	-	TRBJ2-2	TGTGCCAGCAGCCCGATAGCGGGAGGGGACACCGGGGAGCTGTTTTTT	CASSPIAGGDTGELFF
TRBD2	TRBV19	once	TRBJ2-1	TGTGCCAGTAGTATTCTAGCGGGAGGGCTGCTGGGCAATGAGCAGTTCTTC	CASSILAGGLLGNEQFF
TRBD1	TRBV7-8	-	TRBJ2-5	TGTGCCAGCAGCTCTCCCCTAGACAGGGGGCCAGAGACCCAGTACTTC	CASSSPLDRGPETQYF
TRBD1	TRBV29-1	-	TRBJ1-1	TGCAGCGTTGTTGAGACAGGGGTGGAAGCTTTCTTT	CSVVETGVEAFF
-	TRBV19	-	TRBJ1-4	TGTGCCAGTAGTATTCGCAGGGATGAAAAACTGTTTTTT	CASSIRRDEKLFF